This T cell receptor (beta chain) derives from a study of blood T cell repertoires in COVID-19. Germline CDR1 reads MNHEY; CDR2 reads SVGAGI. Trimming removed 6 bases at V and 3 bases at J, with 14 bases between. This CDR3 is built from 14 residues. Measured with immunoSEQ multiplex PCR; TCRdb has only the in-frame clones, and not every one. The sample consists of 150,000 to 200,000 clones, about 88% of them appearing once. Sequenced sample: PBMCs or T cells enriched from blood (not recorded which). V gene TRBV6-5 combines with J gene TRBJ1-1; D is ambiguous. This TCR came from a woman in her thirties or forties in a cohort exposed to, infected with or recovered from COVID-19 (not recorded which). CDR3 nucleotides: TGTGCCAGCAGGGGAGTGGTCCTCCACACTGAAGCTTTCTTT. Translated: CASRGVVLHTEAFF.